This T cell receptor (beta chain) stems from a study of spatial heterogeneity in lung cancer. Time point in this sample: sample taken at primary tumor resection. Extraction of whole RNA from tumor, nontumor lung or frozen PBMC preceded unsorted sequencing. This clonotype has at least ten counts. One entry per CDR3 protein results from TCRdb running MiXCR on the 5' RACE reads. Here the sample spans 11,000 to 15,000 distinct CDR3 sequences, roughly 10% being singletons. CDR3 length: 15 residues. The germline V and J ends were trimmed by 3 bases and 7 bases, with 16 bases remaining between them. Here the sequenced sample was PBMCs, taken at surgery. The gene calls are TRBV12-3 or TRBV12-4 and TRBJ2-1; perhaps TRBD2 as D (6 bases). This TCR was recovered from a female donor with early-stage non-small cell lung cancer. In DNA form, the CDR3 reads TGTGCCAGCAGTTTCTCCCGGGGGACGGAGAATGAGCAGTTCTTC. Its protein is CASSFSRGTENEQFF.